This T cell receptor beta chain was retrieved from a study of beta chain features in type 1 diabetes. A CD45RO/CCR7/CD25/CD127/CD95/CD27 panel sorted naive, central memory, regulatory and stem cell-like memory CD4+ cells. Whole-study findings and limits: The study notes PCR might favor shorter templates equally in patients and controls.

The ends lost 9 bases at V and 3 bases at J; junction bases unmatched: 6. The CDR3 spans 13 residues. Germline V gene lookup returns CDR1 SGDLS and CDR2 YYNGEE. Every isolated RNA sample was fully reverse transcribed, so sequencing captured expressed TCRB transcripts. Data came from immunoSEQ multiplex PCR; TCRdb stores just in-frame clones and leaves some out. The sample carries 350,000 or so clones, around a fifth recorded once. Concerning this clone itself: The antigen remains unidentified.

Sequenced input: naive CD4+ T cells from blood. The TCR sequence derives from a woman aged 18-35 years in good health. This chain joins TRBV9 and TRBJ2-3; TRBD2 matches 8 bases. The CDR3 sequence is CATGGLATDTQYF. CDR3 DNA sequence: TGTGCCACGGGGGGGCTAGCAACAGATACGCAGTATTTT.